One sample yielded the 22 T cell receptor beta chains listed below, sequenced in a study of blood T cell repertoires in COVID-19. The protocol was immunoSEQ multiplex PCR, while the TCRdb copy is restricted to in-frame clones and leaves out a portion. The data hold 50,000 or so clones, with nearly 85% observed a single time. The sample was peripheral blood. Receptor source: a man in his forties or fifties with acute or convalescent COVID-19.

The chain combines TRBV28 with TRBJ2-3; no firm D call. Germline values: CDR1 MDHEN, CDR2 SYDVKM. The V end was cut by 8 bases, the J end by 9 bases, with 12 bases between. This CDR3 spans 11 amino acids. This CDR3 is CASRTDKTQYF. The CDR3 nucleotides read TGTGCCAGCCGAACCGACAAGACGCAGTATTTT.

This clone has more than one count but fewer than ten. The V call is TRBV10-1, the J call TRBJ1-2; D is possibly TRBD1 (5 bases). Germline CDR1 and CDR2: WNHNN and SYGVQD (reference sequence). The CDR3 runs to 14 residues. V lost 6 bases and J 2 bases, leaving 13 bases between the germline ends. The CDR3 region is CASRTDNQNYGYTF. CDR3 nucleotide sequence: TGCGCCAGCAGGACAGACAATCAGAACTATGGCTACACCTTC.

This chain joins TRBV5-1 and TRBJ2-3; the D gene is possibly TRBD2 (6 bases). The CDR3 has 13 residues. CDR1 SGHRS and CDR2 YFSETQ come from the germline V gene. The germline V and J ends were trimmed by 3 bases and 5 bases, with 10 bases remaining between them. The CDR3 reads CASSSGLVDTQYF. Here the CDR3 DNA reads TGCGCCAGCAGCTCGGGACTGGTAGATACGCAGTATTTT.

CDR3 bases: TGTGCCAGCACTCTCAGGGAATCCACGGCCCAGCATTTT. Translated: CASTLRESTAQHF. The V and J genes are TRBV2 and TRBJ1-5; tentatively, D is TRBD1 (5 bases). V lost 7 bases and J lost 11, with 18 bases in between. This CDR3 spans 13 amino acids. Germline assignment: CDR1 SNHLY and CDR2 FYNNEI.

V is TRBV30 and J is TRBJ2-3, with 8 bases aligning to TRBD1. V shed 3 bases and J 13 bases; nucleotides not matched to a gene: 6. Germline CDR1 and CDR2: GTSNPN and SVGIG (reference sequence). The CDR3 consists of 11 residues. The CDR3 region has the DNA TGTGCCTGGAGAGGACAGGGTCTCGAGTATTTT. This gives the protein CAWRGQGLEYF.

The rearrangement uses TRBV25-1 and TRBJ2-2, with 8 bases lining up with TRBD1. Unmatched junction bases numbered 7, after V lost 8 bases and J lost 5 bases. This CDR3 has 14 residues. The germline V gene has CDR1 MGHDK and CDR2 SYGVNS. The CDR3: CASLHRQGTGELFF. CDR3 in DNA: TGTGCCAGCCTCCATCGACAGGGGACCGGGGAGCTGTTTTTT.

The genes are TRBV5-1 and TRBJ2-1, with 10 nucleotides matching TRBD2. The V segment lost 5 bases and the J segment 0 bases; nucleotides outside the gene matches: 11. Per the germline V gene, CDR1 is SGHRS and CDR2 is YFSETQ. The length of the CDR3 is 18 residues. CDR3 protein: CASRFSAGGISSYNEQFF. CDR3 sequence (DNA): TGCGCCAGCAGATTTTCAGCGGGGGGGATAAGCTCCTACAATGAGCAGTTCTTC.

As to this clone: The sample carries other DNA sequences with the same CDR3. For the CDR3, the DNA is TGTGCCAGTAGTATCCAGGGCCAAGAGACCCAGTACTTC. Protein: CASSIQGQETQYF. J is TRBJ2-5 and V is TRBV19; D may be TRBD1 (5 bases). The CDR3 length is 13 residues. Germline CDR1 and CDR2: LNHDA and SQIVND (reference sequence). Trimming pared 3 bases from V and 1 base from J, leaving 6 bases between.

This clone was seen a handful of times. The chain carries TRBV6-1 and TRBJ1-6; TRBD1 matches at 8 bases. The germline V gene has CDR1 MNHNS and CDR2 SASEGT. Trimming cost V 2 bases and J 5 bases; bases outside gene matches: 2. This CDR3 spans 15 amino acids. CDR3 coding DNA: TGTGCCAGCAGTGAAATGGGACAGGATAATTCACCCCTCCACTTT. Translating it yields CASSEMGQDNSPLHF.

The V call is TRBV14, the J call TRBJ2-7; the D gene is possibly TRBD2 (5 bases). CDR1 SGHDN and CDR2 FVKESK come from the germline V gene. This CDR3 spans 15 amino acids. Trimming pared 1 base from V and 2 bases from J, leaving 12 bases between. The CDR3, as DNA: TGTGCCAGCAGCCAAGGTGGATCGGGAACCTACGAGCAGTACTTC. It encodes CASSQGGSGTYEQYF.

This chain uses TRBV19 with TRBJ2-5, with 8 nucleotides matching TRBD1. Germline V gene lookup returns CDR1 LNHDA and CDR2 SQIVND (reference sequence). The junction had 8 bases not matched to a gene; V was cut back by 1 base and J by 4 bases. The CDR3 loop spans 16 amino acids. CDR3 bases: TGTGCCAGTAGTATAGTCATTCAGGGGGCGGGAGAGACCCAGTACTTC. This encodes CASSIVIQGAGETQYF.

This clone was counted only a few times. The chain employs TRBV6-5 and TRBJ2-2; TRBD2 aligns across 7 bases. The junction had 3 bases not matched to a gene; V was cut back by 4 bases and J by 1 base. Germline CDR1 and CDR2: MNHEY and SVGAGI. This CDR3 is 15 amino acids long. The CDR3 sequence is CASSSLAENTGELFF. The CDR3 nucleotides are TGTGCCAGCAGTTCTCTAGCGGAGAACACCGGGGAGCTGTTTTTT.

This rearrangement joins TRBV5-1 to TRBJ1-2, with 10 bases matching TRBD1. Germline values: CDR1 SGHRS, CDR2 YFSETQ. After removal of 4 bases from V and 7 bases from J, the junction contained 10 bases not matched to a gene. CDR3 size: 15 residues. The CDR3 nucleotides are TGCGCCAGCAGCCCCGGGGACAGGGGTGCAAGTGGCTACACCTTC. Encoded protein: CASSPGDRGASGYTF.

The gene calls are TRBV2 and TRBJ1-2; 10 bases are shared with TRBD1. With 0 bases clipped from V and 5 bases from J, the junction kept 9 bases outside the gene matches. The germline V gene has CDR1 SNHLY and CDR2 FYNNEI. The CDR3 has 17 residues. The chain's CDR3 is CASSEAALDRGGYGYTF. The CDR3 coding sequence is TGTGCCAGCAGTGAAGCGGCCTTGGACAGGGGGGGGTATGGCTACACCTTC. Full variable domain (missing parts from reference TRBV2 and TRBJ1-2): EPEVTQTPSHQVTQMGQEVILRCVPISNHLYFYWYRQILGQKVEFLVSFYNNEISEKSEIFDDQFSVERPDGSNFTLKIRSTKLEDSAMYFCASSEAALDRGGYGYTFGSGTRLTVV.

J is TRBJ1-4 and V is TRBV29-1; 9 nucleotides align to TRBD1. Trimming cost V 3 bases and J 8 bases; bases outside gene matches: 4. This CDR3 spans 13 amino acids. CDR1 SQVTM and CDR2 ANQGSEA come from the germline V gene. The CDR3 bases are TGCAGCGTTGACCGGGGACAGGGAGAAAAACTGTTTTTT. Translating it yields CSVDRGQGEKLFF.

The V gene is TRBV5-1, the J gene TRBJ2-3, with 13 bases that match TRBD2. The CDR3 is 18 residues long. Germline assignment: CDR1 SGHRS and CDR2 YFSETQ. With V trimmed by 0 bases and J by 2 bases, 6 bases remained unmatched. CDR3 in amino acids: CASSLGGLAGTFTDTQYF. CDR3 DNA: TGCGCCAGCAGCTTGGGGGGACTAGCGGGGACCTTCACAGATACGCAGTATTTT.

The chain links TRBV9 to TRBJ2-3; no reliable D call. V was shortened by 3 bases and J by 0 bases, with 8 bases between the two germline ends. The CDR3 extends over 14 amino acids. From germline, CDR1 is SGDLS and CDR2 YYNGEE. The CDR3 loop is CASSDLRSTDTQYF. The CDR3 nucleotides read TGTGCCAGCAGCGACCTGAGGAGCACAGATACGCAGTATTTT. Full variable domain (rest looked up from reference TRBV9 and TRBJ2-3): DSGVTQTPKHLITATGQRVTLRCSPRSGDLSVYWYQQSLDQGLQFLIQYYNGEERAKGNILERFSAQQFPDLHSELNLSSLELGDSALYFCASSDLRSTDTQYFGPGTRLTVL.

The chain employs TRBV30 and TRBJ2-2, with D perhaps TRBD2 (6 bases). Germline loops: CDR1 GTSNPN, CDR2 SVGIG (reference sequence). This CDR3 is 15 amino acids long. V gave up 1 base and J gave up 6 bases, with 15 bases separating them. This chain's CDR3 is CAWSEGGRRSGELFF. The DNA of the CDR3 is TGTGCCTGGAGTGAAGGAGGGCGGAGGTCCGGGGAGCTGTTTTTT.

This clone was counted a single time. V gene TRBV5-8 combines with J gene TRBJ2-7; 9 bases align to TRBD1. V was pared by 1 base and J by 1 base, with 9 bases of the junction left unmatched. This CDR3 contains 17 residues. CDR1 and CDR2 from the germline V gene are SGHTS and YDEGEE. CDR3 loop: CASSLRYRGQGSYEQYF. DNA for the CDR3: TGTGCCAGCAGCTTGAGGTATAGGGGACAGGGATCCTACGAGCAGTACTTC. Full variable domain (rest looked up from reference TRBV5-8 and TRBJ2-7): EAGVTQSPTHLIKTRGQQATLRCSPISGHTSVYWYQQALGLGLQFLLWYDEGEERNRGNFPPRFSGRQFPNYSSELNVNALELEDSALYLCASSLRYRGQGSYEQYFGPGTRLTVT.

This chain connects TRBV25-1 to TRBJ1-1; D might be TRBD1 (6 bases). The germline V gene encodes CDR1 MGHDK and CDR2 SYGVNS. The length of the CDR3 is 13 residues. V was shortened by 10 bases and J by 3 bases, with 15 bases between the two germline ends. CDR3 amino acids: CATQGWGHTEAFF. The CDR3 nucleotides are TGTGCCACCCAGGGTTGGGGGCACACTGAAGCTTTCTTT. Full variable domain (remainder filled in from reference TRBV25-1 and TRBJ1-1): EADIYQTPRYLVIGTGKKITLECSQTMGHDKMYWYQQDPGMELHLIHYSYGVNSTEKGDLSSESTVSRIRTEHFPLTLESARPSHTSQYLCATQGWGHTEAFFGQGTRLTVV.

This clone was observed a few times. The gene calls are TRBV11-2 and TRBJ1-1, with D perhaps matching TRBD1 (6 bases). V dropped 5 bases and J dropped 3 bases, with 13 bases sitting between them. The CDR3 extends over 14 amino acids. Germline V gene lookup returns CDR1 SGHAT and CDR2 FQNNGV. The CDR3 is CASSRGYSDTEAFF. The CDR3 DNA is TGTGCCAGCAGCAGGGGGTACTCGGACACTGAAGCTTTCTTT. The full variable domain, rest sourced from reference TRBV11-2 and TRBJ1-1, is EAGVAQSPRYKIIEKRQSVAFWCNPISGHATLYWYQQILGQGPKLLIQFQNNGVVDDSQLPKDRFSAERLKGVDSTLKIQPAKLEDSAVYLCASSRGYSDTEAFFGQGTRLTVV.

This chain uses TRBV20-1 with TRBJ1-5; 8 bases map to TRBD1. The CDR3 contains 19 residues. The V gene's germline CDR1 is DFQATT and CDR2 SNEGSKA (reference sequence). With V trimmed by 4 bases and J by 0 bases, 17 bases remained unmatched. CDR3 amino acids: CSATEYRDRWQYSNQPQHF. The CDR3 DNA reads as TGCAGTGCTACTGAATACCGGGACAGGTGGCAATATAGCAATCAGCCCCAGCATTTT.